This T cell receptor beta chain was sequenced in a study of blood T cell repertoires in COVID-19. Across the whole study: Acute-phase and convalescent COVID-19 samples originated in the United States, Italy and Spain. PBMCs, B-cell-depleted T cells, or T cells were the source of the cDNA or gDNA that made up the material.

The authors' processing: Scientists estimated how many nucleated cells there were by amplifying reference gene primers. Libraries were prepared by immunoSEQ multiplex PCR; TCRdb keeps only in-frame clonotypes and omits some of them. Clone size and V and J calls were adopted from that table, with D and trimming inferred from the DNA. The data contain some 310,000 clones, almost 90% of them singletons. Seattle's enrolled individuals joined amid active infection and were then monitored longitudinally. CDR3 length: 14 residues. CDR1 and CDR2 from the germline V gene are MNHEY and SMNVEV (reference sequence). Trimming took 4 bases from V and 0 from J, leaving 4 bases between them.

The chain joins TRBV27 to TRBJ2-6; D is undetermined. This sequence was found in a woman between 40 and 55 years old with COVID-19, enrolled during active disease. Sequenced sample: peripheral blood. The CDR3 DNA sequence: TGTGCCAGCAGTTCTTACTCTGGGGCCAACGTCCTGACTTTC. Protein: CASSSYSGANVLTF. The whole variable domain, filled in from reference TRBV27 and TRBJ2-6, reads EAQVTQNPRYLITVTGKKLTVTCSQNMNHEYMSWYRQDPGLGLRQIYYSMNVEVTDKGDVPEGYKVSRKEKRNFPLILESPSPNQTSLYFCASSSYSGANVLTFGAGSRLTVL.